This T cell receptor (beta chain) was captured in a study of T cells expressing NK-cell markers. The study's findings and limits: In several donors, dominant CD3+CD56+NKG2C+ clonotypes ranked among the top 10 CD8+ clonotypes. One observes that, in a few donors, these clonotypes were also the leading ones within the CD3+CD56-NKG2C+ fraction.

A note on this clonotype: Its antigen is still unknown.

CDR3 size: 14 residues. Per the germline V gene, CDR1 is DFQATT and CDR2 is SNEGSKA (reference sequence). What made the TCR beta cDNA was 5'RACE template switching with UMIs. With the 5' RACE reads reprocessed, TCRdb shows one record per CDR3 protein and no DNA. The specimen's table records fewer than 400,000 distinct CDR3 sequences. The sample taken for sequencing was blood T cells: a sorted CD56 or NKG2C T cell subset, CD4+ or CD8+ T cells, or bulk PBMC T cells (not recorded which). The gene calls are TRBV20-1 and TRBJ1-2. This clonotype was sampled from a woman between 45 and 65 years old in good health. The CDR3 region is CSAREREKLAGYTF.